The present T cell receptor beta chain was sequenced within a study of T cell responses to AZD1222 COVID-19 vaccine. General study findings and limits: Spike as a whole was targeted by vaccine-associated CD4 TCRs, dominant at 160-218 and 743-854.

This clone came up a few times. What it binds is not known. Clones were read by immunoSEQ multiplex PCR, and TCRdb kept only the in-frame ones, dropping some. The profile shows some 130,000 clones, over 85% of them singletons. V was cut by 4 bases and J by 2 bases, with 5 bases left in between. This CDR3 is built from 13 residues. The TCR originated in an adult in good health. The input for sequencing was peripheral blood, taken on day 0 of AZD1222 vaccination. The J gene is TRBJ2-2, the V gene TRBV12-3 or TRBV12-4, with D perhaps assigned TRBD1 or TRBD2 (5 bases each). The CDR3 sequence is CASSWDNTGELFF. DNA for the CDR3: TGTGCCAGCAGTTGGGACAACACCGGGGAGCTGTTTTTT.